This T cell receptor beta chain was recorded in a study of T cell repertoires in cytomegalovirus infection. The overall study: CMV infection together with matching HLA type was indicated by public TCR beta signatures. Study outcomes and limitations: Summed public TCR beta family frequency identified CMV carriers bearing the relevant HLA. The ex vivo response showed dominance by HLA-C-restricted CMV-specific TCR beta clonotypes.

TCRdb re-called the reads with MiXCR, one entry per CDR3 protein. The sample contains hundreds of thousands of distinct CDR3 sequences, 35% of which appear only once. This clonotype was counted between two and nine times. The antigen is unknown. The sequence was collected from a human donor in good health (CMV status not recorded). Some clones in this sample may be carry-over from other donors' samples. Sample: PBMCs.

This CDR3 is CASSSGTGVSTEAFF. In DNA form, the CDR3 reads TGTGCCAGCAGCTCCGGGACAGGGGTTTCCACTGAAGCTTTCTTT. This sequence joins TRBV5-6 and TRBJ1-1, with TRBD1 matching over 10 bases. J was trimmed by 4 bases and V by 3 bases; bases with no gene match: 6. Germline V CDR1 and CDR2: SGHDT, YYEEEE. There are 15 residues in the CDR3.